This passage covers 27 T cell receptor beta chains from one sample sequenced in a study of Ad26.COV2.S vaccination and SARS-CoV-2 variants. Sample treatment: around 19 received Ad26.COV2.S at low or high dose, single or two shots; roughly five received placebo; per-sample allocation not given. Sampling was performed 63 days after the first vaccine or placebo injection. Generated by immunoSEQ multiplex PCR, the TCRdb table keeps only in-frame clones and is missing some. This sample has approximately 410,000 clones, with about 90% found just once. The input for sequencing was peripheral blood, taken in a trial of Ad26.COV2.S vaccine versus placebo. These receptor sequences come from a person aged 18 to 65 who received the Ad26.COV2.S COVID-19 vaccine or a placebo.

This CDR3 is CASRTQGAAGELFF. CDR3 DNA: TGTGCCAGCAGGACGCAGGGGGCGGCCGGGGAGCTGTTTTTT. V and J are TRBV11-2 and TRBJ2-2, with 8 bases that match TRBD1. From germline, CDR1 is SGHAT and CDR2 FQNNGV. The J segment lost 6 bases and the V segment lost 6 bases, leaving 6 bases of the junction unmatched. CDR3 length: 14 residues. Variable domain in full (rest from reference TRBV11-2 and TRBJ2-2): EAGVAQSPRYKIIEKRQSVAFWCNPISGHATLYWYQQILGQGPKLLIQFQNNGVVDDSQLPKDRFSAERLKGVDSTLKIQPAKLEDSAVYLCASRTQGAAGELFFGEGSRLTVL.

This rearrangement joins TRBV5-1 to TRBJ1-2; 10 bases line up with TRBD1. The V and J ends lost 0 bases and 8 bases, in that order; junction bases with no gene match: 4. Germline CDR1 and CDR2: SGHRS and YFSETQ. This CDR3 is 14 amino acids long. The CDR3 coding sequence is TGCGCCAGCAGCTTGGGACAGGGGGCGGGCGGCTACACCTTC. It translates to CASSLGQGAGGYTF.

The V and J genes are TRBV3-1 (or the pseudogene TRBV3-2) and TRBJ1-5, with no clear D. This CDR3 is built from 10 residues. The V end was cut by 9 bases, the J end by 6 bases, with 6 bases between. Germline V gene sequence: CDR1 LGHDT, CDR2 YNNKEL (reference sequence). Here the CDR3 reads CASQLQPQHF. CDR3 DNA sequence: TGTGCCAGTCAACTTCAGCCCCAGCATTTT.

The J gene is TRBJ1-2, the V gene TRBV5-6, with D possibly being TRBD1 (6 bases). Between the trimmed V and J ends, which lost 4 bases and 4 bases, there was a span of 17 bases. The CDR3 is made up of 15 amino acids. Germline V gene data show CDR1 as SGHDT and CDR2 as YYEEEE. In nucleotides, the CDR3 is TGTGCCAGCAGCCCCCGAGGTGGACAGCTCTATGGCTACACCTTC. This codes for CASSPRGGQLYGYTF.

CDR3 amino acids: CASSMLGPWGNQPQHF. The CDR3 DNA reads TGTGCCAGCAGTATGCTCGGGCCGTGGGGCAATCAGCCCCAGCATTTT. The rearrangement uses TRBV28 and TRBJ1-5; D not resolved. CDR3 size: 16 residues. V lost 5 bases and J lost 2, with 16 bases in between. Germline assignment: CDR1 MDHEN and CDR2 SYDVKM.

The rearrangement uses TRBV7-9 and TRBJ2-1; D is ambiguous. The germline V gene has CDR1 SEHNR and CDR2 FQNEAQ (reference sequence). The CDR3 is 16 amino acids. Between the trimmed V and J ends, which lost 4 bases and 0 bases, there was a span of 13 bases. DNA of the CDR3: TGTGCCAGCAGCTCTCTGGAGAGCCTCTCCTACAATGAGCAGTTCTTC. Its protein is CASSSLESLSYNEQFF.

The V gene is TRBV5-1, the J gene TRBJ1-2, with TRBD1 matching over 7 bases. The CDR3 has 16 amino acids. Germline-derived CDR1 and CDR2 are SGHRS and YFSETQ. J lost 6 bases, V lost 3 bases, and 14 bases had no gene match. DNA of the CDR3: TGCGCCAGCAGCTCCCTACCACCGACAGGGAAGGATGGCTACACCTTC. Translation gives CASSSLPPTGKDGYTF.

The CDR3 spells CASSEIARGDEQFF. As DNA, the CDR3 is TGTGCCAGCAGTGAAATTGCCAGGGGTGATGAGCAGTTCTTC. This chain uses TRBV6-1 with TRBJ2-1; tentative D call: TRBD1 (6 bases). Germline lookup yields CDR1 MNHNS and CDR2 SASEGT. CDR3 length: 14 amino acids. Between the trimmed V and J ends, which lost 2 bases and 8 bases, there was a span of 13 bases.

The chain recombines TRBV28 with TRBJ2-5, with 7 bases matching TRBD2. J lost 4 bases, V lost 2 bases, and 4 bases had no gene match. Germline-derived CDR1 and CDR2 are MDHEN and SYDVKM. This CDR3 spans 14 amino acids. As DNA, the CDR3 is TGTGCCAGCAGTTTAGTGGGACTATTAGAGACCCAGTACTTC. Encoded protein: CASSLVGLLETQYF.

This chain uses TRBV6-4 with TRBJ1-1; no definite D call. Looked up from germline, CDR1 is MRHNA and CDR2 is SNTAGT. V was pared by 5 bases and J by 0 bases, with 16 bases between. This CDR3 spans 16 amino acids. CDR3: CASSRGSTRLNTEAFF. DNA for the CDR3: TGTGCCAGCAGTCGAGGCAGTACCCGTTTGAACACTGAAGCTTTCTTT.

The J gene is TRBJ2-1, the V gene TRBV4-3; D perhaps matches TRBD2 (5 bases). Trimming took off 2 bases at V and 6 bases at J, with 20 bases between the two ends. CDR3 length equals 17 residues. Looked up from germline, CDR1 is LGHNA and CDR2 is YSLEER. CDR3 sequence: CASSQSDYGVEGNEQFF. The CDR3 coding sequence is TGCGCCAGCAGCCAATCCGACTATGGGGTAGAAGGCAATGAGCAGTTCTTC.

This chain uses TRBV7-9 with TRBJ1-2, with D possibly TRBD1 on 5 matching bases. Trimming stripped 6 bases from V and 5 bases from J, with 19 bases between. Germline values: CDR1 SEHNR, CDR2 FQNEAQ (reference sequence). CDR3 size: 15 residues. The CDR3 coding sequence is TGTGCCAGCAGTACTAAGGAGGGACGGCAATATGGCTACACCTTC. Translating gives CASSTKEGRQYGYTF. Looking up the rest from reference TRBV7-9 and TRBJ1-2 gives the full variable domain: DTGVSQNPRHKITKRGQNVTFRCDPISEHNRLYWYRQTLGQGPEFLTYFQNEAQLEKSRLLSDRFSAERPKGSFSTLEIQRTEQGDSAMYLCASSTKEGRQYGYTFGSGTRLTVV.

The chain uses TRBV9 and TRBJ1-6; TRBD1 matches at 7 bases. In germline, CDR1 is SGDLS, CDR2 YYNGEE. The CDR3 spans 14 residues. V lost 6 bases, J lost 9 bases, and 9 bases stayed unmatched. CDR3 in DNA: TGTGCCAGCAACCCGACAGGGATCGGTTCACCCCTCCACTTT. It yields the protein CASNPTGIGSPLHF.

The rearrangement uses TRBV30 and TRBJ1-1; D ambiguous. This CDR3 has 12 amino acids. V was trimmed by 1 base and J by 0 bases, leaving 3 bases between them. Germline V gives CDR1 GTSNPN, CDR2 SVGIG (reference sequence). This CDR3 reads CAWSEMNTEAFF. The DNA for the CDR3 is TGTGCCTGGAGTGAAATGAACACTGAAGCTTTCTTT. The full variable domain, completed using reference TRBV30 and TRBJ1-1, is SQTIHQWPATLVQPVGSPLSLECTVEGTSNPNLYWYRQAAGRGLQLLFYSVGIGQISSEVPQNLSASRPQDRQFILSSKKLLLSDSGFYLCAWSEMNTEAFFGQGTRLTVV.

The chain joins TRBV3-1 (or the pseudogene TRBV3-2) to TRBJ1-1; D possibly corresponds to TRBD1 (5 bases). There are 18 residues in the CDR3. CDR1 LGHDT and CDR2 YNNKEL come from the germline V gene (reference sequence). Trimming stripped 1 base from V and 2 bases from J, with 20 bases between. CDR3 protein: CASSQVARGWVSNTEAFF. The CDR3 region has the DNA TGTGCCAGCAGCCAAGTTGCGCGGGGCTGGGTCTCTAACACTGAAGCTTTCTTT.

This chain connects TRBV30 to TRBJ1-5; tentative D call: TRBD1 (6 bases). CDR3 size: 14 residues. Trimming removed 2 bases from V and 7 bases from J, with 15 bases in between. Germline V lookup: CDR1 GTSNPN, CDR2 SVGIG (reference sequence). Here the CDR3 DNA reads TGTGCCTGGAGTCTGGGAAGGGGGACCCAGCCCCAGCATTTT. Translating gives CAWSLGRGTQPQHF.

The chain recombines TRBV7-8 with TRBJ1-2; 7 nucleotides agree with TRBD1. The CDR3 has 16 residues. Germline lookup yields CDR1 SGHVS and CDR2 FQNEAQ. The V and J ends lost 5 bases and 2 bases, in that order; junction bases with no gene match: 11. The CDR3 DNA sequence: TGTGCCAGCAGCCCGATTACCTCGACAGGGAACTATGGCTACACCTTC. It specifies CASSPITSTGNYGYTF.

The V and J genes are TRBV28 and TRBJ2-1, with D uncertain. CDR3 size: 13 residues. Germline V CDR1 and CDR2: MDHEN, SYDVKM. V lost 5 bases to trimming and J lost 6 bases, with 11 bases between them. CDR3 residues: CASSPISSNEQFF. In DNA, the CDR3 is TGTGCCAGCAGTCCGATCTCTTCCAATGAGCAGTTCTTC.

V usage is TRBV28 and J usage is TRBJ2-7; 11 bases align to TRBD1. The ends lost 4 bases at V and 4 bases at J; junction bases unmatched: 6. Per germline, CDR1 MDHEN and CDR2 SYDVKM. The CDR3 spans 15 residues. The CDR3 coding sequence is TGTGCCAGCAGTTATTCCGGGACAGGGGGATACGAGCAGTACTTC. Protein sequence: CASSYSGTGGYEQYF.

The CDR3 nucleotides read TGTGCCAGCAGCTTAGAAGGTCAAACGCTGGCCAAAAACATTCAGTACTTC. Protein: CASSLEGQTLAKNIQYF. V usage is TRBV11-2 and J usage is TRBJ2-4; D gene unclear. The CDR3 contains 17 residues. Looked up from germline, CDR1 is SGHAT and CDR2 is FQNNGV. With 0 bases removed from V and 1 base from J, the gap between germline ends came to 13 bases.

CDR3 sequence reads: CASTPTRPSSYEQYF. For the CDR3, the DNA is TGTGCCAGCACCCCAACCAGGCCAAGCTCCTACGAGCAGTACTTC. The chain links TRBV28 to TRBJ2-7; D is unclear. The CDR3 is 15 residues long. Trimming stripped 7 bases from V and 0 bases from J, with 16 bases between. Germline CDR1 is MDHEN and CDR2 is SYDVKM.

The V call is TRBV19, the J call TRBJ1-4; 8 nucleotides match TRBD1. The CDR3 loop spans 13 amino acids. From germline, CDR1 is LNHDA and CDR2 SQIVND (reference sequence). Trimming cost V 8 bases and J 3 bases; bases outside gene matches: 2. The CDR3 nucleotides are TGTGCCAGTGCGGGACAGGCTAATGAAAAACTGTTTTTT. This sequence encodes CASAGQANEKLFF.

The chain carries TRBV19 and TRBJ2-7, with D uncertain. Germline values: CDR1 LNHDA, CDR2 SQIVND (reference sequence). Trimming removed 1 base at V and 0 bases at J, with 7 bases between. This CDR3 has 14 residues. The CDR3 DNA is TGTGCCAGTAGTATAGCGTCCCACTCCTACGAGCAGTACTTC. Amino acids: CASSIASHSYEQYF.

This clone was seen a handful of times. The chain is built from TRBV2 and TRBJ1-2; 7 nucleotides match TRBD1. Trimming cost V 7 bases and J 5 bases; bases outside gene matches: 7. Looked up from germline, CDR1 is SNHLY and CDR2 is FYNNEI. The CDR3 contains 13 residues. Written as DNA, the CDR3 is TGTGCCAGCACTGCCCGGGACAGTTATGGCTACACCTTC. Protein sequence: CASTARDSYGYTF.

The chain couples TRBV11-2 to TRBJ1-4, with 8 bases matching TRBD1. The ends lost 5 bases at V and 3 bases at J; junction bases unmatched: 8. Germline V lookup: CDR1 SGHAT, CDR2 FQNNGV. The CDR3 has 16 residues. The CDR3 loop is CASSKGQGGPNEKLFF. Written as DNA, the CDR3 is TGTGCCAGCAGCAAAGGACAGGGAGGACCTAATGAAAAACTGTTTTTT.

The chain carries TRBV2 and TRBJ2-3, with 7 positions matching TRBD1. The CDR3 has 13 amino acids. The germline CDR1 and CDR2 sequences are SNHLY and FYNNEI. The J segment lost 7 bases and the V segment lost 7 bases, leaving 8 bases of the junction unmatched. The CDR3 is CASTKTGRHTQYF. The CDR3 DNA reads TGTGCCAGCACAAAGACAGGGAGACATACGCAGTATTTT.

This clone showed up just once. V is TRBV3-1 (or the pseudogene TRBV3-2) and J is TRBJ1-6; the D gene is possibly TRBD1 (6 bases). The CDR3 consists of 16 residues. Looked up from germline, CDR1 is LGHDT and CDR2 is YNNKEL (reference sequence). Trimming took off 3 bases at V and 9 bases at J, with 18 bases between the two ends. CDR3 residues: CASSHGGWGAFSPLHF. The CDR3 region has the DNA TGTGCCAGCAGCCACGGAGGGTGGGGGGCGTTTTCACCCCTCCACTTT.